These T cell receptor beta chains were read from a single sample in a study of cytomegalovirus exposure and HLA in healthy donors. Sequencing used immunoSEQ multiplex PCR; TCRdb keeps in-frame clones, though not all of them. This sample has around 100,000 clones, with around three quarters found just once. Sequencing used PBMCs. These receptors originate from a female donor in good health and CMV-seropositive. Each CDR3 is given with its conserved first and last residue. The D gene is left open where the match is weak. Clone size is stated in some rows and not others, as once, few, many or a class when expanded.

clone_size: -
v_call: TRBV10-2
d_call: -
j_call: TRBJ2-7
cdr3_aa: CASSDVGRDTSYEQYF
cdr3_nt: TGCGCCAGCAGTGATGTTGGGAGGGACACATCCTACGAGCAGTACTTC

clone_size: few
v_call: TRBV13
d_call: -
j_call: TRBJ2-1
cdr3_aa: CASSMAGGVGLTNEQFF
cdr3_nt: TGTGCCAGCAGCATGGCAGGCGGGGTAGGTTTGACGAATGAGCAGTTCTTC

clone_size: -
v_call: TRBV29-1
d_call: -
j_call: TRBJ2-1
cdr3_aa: CSVSRSSYNEQFF
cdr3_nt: TGCAGCGTATCCAGAAGCTCCTACAATGAGCAGTTCTTC

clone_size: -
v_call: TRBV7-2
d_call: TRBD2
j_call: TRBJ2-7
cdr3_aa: CASSSTSGQWYEQYF
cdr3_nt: TGTGCCAGCAGCTCGACTAGCGGGCAGTGGTACGAGCAGTACTTC

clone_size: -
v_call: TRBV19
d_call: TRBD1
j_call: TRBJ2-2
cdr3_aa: CASSRPGQGARYTGELFF
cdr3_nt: TGTGCCAGTAGTAGGCCGGGACAGGGGGCTCGATACACCGGGGAGCTGTTTTTT

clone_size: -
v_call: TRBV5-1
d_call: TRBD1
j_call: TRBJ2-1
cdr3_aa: CASSFGTANEQFF
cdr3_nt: TGCGCCAGCAGCTTCGGGACAGCGAATGAGCAGTTCTTC

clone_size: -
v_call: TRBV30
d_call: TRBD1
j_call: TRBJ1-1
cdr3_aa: CAWRGQKNTEAFF
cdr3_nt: TGTGCCTGGAGGGGACAGAAGAACACTGAAGCTTTCTTT

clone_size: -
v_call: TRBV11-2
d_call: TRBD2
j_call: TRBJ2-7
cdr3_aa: CASSLGGSSYEQYF
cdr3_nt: TGTGCCAGCAGCTTGGGCGGGAGCTCCTACGAGCAGTACTTC

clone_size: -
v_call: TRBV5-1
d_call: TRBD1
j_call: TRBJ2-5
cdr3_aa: CASSHQTGQSRETQYF
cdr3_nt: TGCGCCAGCAGCCATCAAACGGGACAGTCCCGTGAGACCCAGTACTTC

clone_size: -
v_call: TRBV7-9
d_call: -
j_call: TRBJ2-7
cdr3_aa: CASSLNLAPYEQYF
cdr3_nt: TGTGCCAGCAGCTTAAATCTAGCCCCCTACGAGCAGTACTTC

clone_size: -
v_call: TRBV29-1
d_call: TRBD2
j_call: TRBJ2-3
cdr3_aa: CSVASGVDTQYF
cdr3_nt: TGCAGCGTTGCTAGCGGGGTGGATACGCAGTATTTT

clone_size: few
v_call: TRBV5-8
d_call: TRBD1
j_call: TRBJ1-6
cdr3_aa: CASSSGTGPYNSPLHF
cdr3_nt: TGTGCCAGCAGCTCTGGGACAGGGCCGTATAATTCACCCCTCCACTTT

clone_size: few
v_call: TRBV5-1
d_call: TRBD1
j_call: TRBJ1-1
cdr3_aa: CASSWSRTGGLQNTEAFF
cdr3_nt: TGCGCCAGCAGCTGGTCCCGGACAGGGGGCCTCCAGAACACTGAAGCTTTCTTT

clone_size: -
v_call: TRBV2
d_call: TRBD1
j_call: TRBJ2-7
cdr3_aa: CASRARDRGAYEQYF
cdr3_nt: TGTGCCAGCAGGGCACGGGACAGGGGAGCCTACGAGCAGTACTTC

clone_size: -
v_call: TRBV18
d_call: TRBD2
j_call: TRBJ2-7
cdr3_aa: CVSSPLPGGSTYEQYF
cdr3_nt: TGTGTCAGCTCACCACTACCGGGGGGTTCGACCTACGAGCAGTACTTC

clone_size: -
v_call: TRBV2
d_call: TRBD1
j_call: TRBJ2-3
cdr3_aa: CASSYHRDRGTDTQYF
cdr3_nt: TGTGCCAGCAGTTACCACCGGGACAGAGGCACAGATACGCAGTATTTT

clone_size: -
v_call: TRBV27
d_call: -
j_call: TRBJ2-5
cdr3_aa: CASSLGAGRETQYF
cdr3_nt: TGTGCCAGCAGCTTAGGGGCAGGTCGGGAGACCCAGTACTTC

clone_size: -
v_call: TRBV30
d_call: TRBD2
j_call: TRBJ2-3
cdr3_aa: CAWSVPSGGAEDTQYF
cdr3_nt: TGTGCCTGGAGTGTGCCTAGCGGGGGGGCCGAAGATACGCAGTATTTT

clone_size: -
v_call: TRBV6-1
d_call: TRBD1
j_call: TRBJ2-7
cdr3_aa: CASSFGPTGAYEQYF
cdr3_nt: TGTGCCAGCAGCTTTGGGCCCACAGGGGCCTACGAGCAGTACTTC

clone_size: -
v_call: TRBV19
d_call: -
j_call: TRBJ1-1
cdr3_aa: CASSIIRSGMNTEAFF
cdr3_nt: TGTGCCAGTAGTATCATTCGTTCGGGGATGAACACTGAAGCTTTCTTT

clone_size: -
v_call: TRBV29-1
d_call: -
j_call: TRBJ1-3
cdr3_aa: CSVQGPVGNTIYF
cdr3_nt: TGCAGCGTCCAGGGGCCGGTCGGAAACACCATATATTTT

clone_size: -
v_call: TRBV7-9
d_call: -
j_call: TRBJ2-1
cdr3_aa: CSSTLGTQEQFF
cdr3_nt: TGTTCCAGCACCCTCGGGACTCAAGAGCAGTTCTTC

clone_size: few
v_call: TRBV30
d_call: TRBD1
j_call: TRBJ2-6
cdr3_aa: CAWRDRGRPGANVLTF
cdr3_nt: TGTGCCTGGAGAGACAGGGGACGGCCTGGGGCCAACGTCCTGACTTTC

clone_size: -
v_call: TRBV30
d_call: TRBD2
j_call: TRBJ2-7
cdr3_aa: CACFPGLRSYEQYF
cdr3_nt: TGTGCCTGCTTCCCGGGACTAAGGTCCTACGAGCAGTACTTC

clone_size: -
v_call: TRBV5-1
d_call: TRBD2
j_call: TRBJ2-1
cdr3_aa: CASSRFLAGGSYNEQFF
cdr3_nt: TGCGCCAGCAGCCGTTTTCTCGCGGGGGGCTCCTACAATGAGCAGTTCTTC

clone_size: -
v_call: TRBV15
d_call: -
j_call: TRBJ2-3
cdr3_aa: CATSRSMGGRTDTQYF
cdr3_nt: TGTGCCACCAGCAGGTCTATGGGGGGTCGCACAGATACGCAGTATTTT

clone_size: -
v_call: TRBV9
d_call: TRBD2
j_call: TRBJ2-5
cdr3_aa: CASSGGGLSGGKETQYF
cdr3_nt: TGTGCCAGCAGCGGGGGGGGGCTTAGCGGGGGAAAGGAGACCCAGTACTTC